This TCR beta chain was captured by sequencing in a study of PD-1 blockade in classical Hodgkin lymphoma. Overall study findings and caveats: Undefined causes, possibly disease activity or prior therapy, underlie the repertoire differences. The study reported lower baseline TCR diversity in newly diagnosed patients than in healthy donors. A significant rise in TCR diversity was seen by C4D1 for CD4+ cells but not for CD8+ cells.

As to time point: cycle 4 day 1 (C4D1), after 6 weeks of nivolumab. All trial patients relapsed after autologous stem cell transplantation. Turning to this clone: The antigen remains undetermined.

Produced via immunoSEQ multiplex PCR; TCRdb's table is partial and in-frame only. The sample shows some 22,000 clones, about three quarters of them seen only once. Germline CDR1 SEHNR, CDR2 FQNEAQ (reference sequence). CDR3 length: 17 amino acids. V was clipped by 0 bases and J by 3 bases; unmatched bases: 9. The chain links TRBV7-9 to TRBJ1-2; 8 positions agree with TRBD1. This specimen consisted of peripheral blood mononuclear cells (PBMCs), obtained before the fourth cycle of nivolumab. The TCR originated in a human donor with classical Hodgkin lymphoma. The CDR3 is CASSLAPLGQGDYGYTF. The CDR3 bases are TGTGCCAGCAGCTTAGCCCCTCTCGGACAGGGAGACTATGGCTACACCTTC.